This TCR beta chain comes out of a study of blood T cells in healthy people across ages. This clonotype was counted between two and nine times. Its target is not known. The study's findings and limits: Roughly linear age-related decline in beta diversity appeared, significant by age about 40. Conclusively comparing naive with antigen-experienced cells was impossible with unsorted PBMCs. Long-lived donors exceeded aged donors in naive CD4+ cells and diversity.

Researchers report isolating at least 6.5 million PBMCs per sample. The CDR3 length is 15 residues. CDR1 is MDHEN, CDR2 SYDVKM, per germline. The V and J ends lost 7 bases and 1 base, in that order; junction bases with no gene match: 8. Then a second PCR, running about 7 to 11 cycles, was carried out with a sample-barcoded 5' primer and a J-beta primer mix. TCRdb itself ran the 5' RACE reads through MiXCR, one entry per CDR3 protein. The data hold 1.5 million to 2 million distinct CDR3 sequences, with 25% to 30% observed a single time. The chain recombines TRBV28 with TRBJ2-7, with 9 bases matching TRBD1. The sequencing input was blood. This sequence was found in a woman aged 25-40 years in good health. CDR3 coding DNA: TGTGCCAGCAACACACAGGGGGCTGGATCCTACGAGCAGTACTTC. Its translation: CASNTQGAGSYEQYF.